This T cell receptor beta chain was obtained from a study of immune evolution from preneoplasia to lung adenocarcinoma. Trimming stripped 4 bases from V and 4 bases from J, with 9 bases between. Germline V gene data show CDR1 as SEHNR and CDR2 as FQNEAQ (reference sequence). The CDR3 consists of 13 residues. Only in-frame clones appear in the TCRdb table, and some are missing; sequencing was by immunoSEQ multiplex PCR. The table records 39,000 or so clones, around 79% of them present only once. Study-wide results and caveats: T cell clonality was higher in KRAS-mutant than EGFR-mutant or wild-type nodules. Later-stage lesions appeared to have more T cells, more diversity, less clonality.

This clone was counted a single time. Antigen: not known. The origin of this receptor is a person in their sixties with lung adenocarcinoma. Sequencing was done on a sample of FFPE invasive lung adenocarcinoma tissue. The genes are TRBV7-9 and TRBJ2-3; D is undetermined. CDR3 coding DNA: TGTGCCAGCAGCTCCCGTGGGGCAGATACGCAGTATTTT. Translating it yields CASSSRGADTQYF.